This TCR beta chain was sequenced for a study of shared clonotypes between healthy human individuals. Overall study context: Each donor contributed plates that comprised three CD4 naive, three CD4 memory, two CD8 naive and one CD8 memory.

Comment on this clone: Additional DNA sequences in this sample encode the identical CDR3.

Naive CD8 cells comprised CD45RO-negative, CCR7-positively selected cells, excluding terminally differentiated effector memory CD45RA+ cells. The assay was immunoSEQ multiplex PCR, and TCRdb's table has in-frame clones only and misses some. The sample lists about 590,000 clones; 95% to 96% were seen once. The sequenced sample consisted of naive CD8+ T cells sorted from blood. This sequence was found in a woman aged 25 to 39 in good health.

The CDR3 DNA reads as TGTGCCAGCAGCTTAGCGGGCAGGGACGAGCAGTACTTC. It yields the protein CASSLAGRDEQYF. The rearrangement joins TRBV7-9 to TRBJ2-7; D is possibly TRBD1 (5 bases). Germline CDR1 is SEHNR and CDR2 is FQNEAQ (reference sequence). This CDR3 is built from 13 residues. Trimming took off 0 bases at V and 5 bases at J, with 8 bases between the two ends.